Listed below are T cell receptor beta chains from one sample, sequenced in a study of T cells in Graves' hyperthyroidism and ophthalmopathy. TCRdb called the multiplex PCR reads again in MiXCR, with one record for every CDR3 protein. This sample has about 380,000 distinct CDR3 sequences, with roughly 20% found just once. Sequencing input: blood. The receptors were sampled from a man aged 18 to 29 with Graves' ophthalmopathy. Each CDR3 is given with its conserved first and last residue. Fields, in order: J gene, V gene, D gene, CDR3 protein. D genes are given only for firm matches.

TRBJ1-3 TRBV10-3 TRBD1 CAISEADRGPGNTIYF
TRBJ1-2 TRBV10-3 - CAISPFSQGEMVFGYTF
TRBJ1-4 TRBV7-9 - CASSLVQIGEKLFF
TRBJ2-3 TRBV7-9 TRBD1 CASSPPAGTGQYF
TRBJ1-2 TRBV7-9 - CASSQTSSFNYGYTF
TRBJ1-3 TRBV28 TRBD1 CASSPQGIGNTIYF
TRBJ1-3 TRBV6-1 - CASSENSLSGNTIYF
TRBJ2-6 TRBV5-1 - CASSLFTGILEPYSGANVLTF
TRBJ2-5 TRBV11-3 - CASSPDTQETQYF
TRBJ2-3 TRBV11-1 TRBD2 CASSPGTSGHTDTQYF
TRBJ2-3 TRBV2 TRBD2 CASSELAGGKGTQYF
TRBJ1-2 TRBV6-1 TRBD1 CASSESGTGGAGYGYTF
TRBJ1-4 TRBV5-8 - CASSSGTQRGEKLFF
TRBJ2-5 TRBV28 - CASSSPGQKYQETQYF